This is a list of T cell receptor beta chains from one sample in a study of cytomegalovirus exposure and HLA in healthy donors. The assay was immunoSEQ multiplex PCR, and TCRdb's table has in-frame clones only and misses some. The table includes 50,000 to 65,000 clones, roughly 87% detected once. Sequencing was carried out using PBMCs. The receptors shown here come from a woman aged 18-30 years in good health and CMV-seronegative. Both conserved end residues are part of each CDR3. The D gene is left open where the match is weak. The size entry is marked missing in some rows and otherwise reads once, few, many or a size class.

>TRBD2|TRBJ2-1|TRBV6-5|15|NA
CASRELAGAYNEQFF
TGTGCCAGCAGGGAACTAGCGGGAGCCTACAATGAGCAGTTCTTC
>TRBD1|TRBJ2-1|TRBV10-1|21|NA
CASSVTSEGGQGSFPYNEQFF
TGCGCCAGCAGCGTAACTTCCGAGGGGGGACAGGGTAGTTTTCCCTACAATGAGCAGTTCTTC
>NA|TRBJ2-1|TRBV29-1|10|NA
CSVGDNEQLF
TGCAGCGTTGGCGACAATGAGCAGCTCTTC
>TRBD2|TRBJ2-5|TRBV13|18|NA
CASSLGSLAGVNQETQYF
TGTGCCAGCAGCTTAGGAAGTCTAGCGGGAGTCAACCAAGAGACCCAGTACTTC
>NA|TRBJ1-5|TRBV19|15|NA
CASSIPGVGNQPQHF
TGTGCCAGTAGTATTCCCGGGGTAGGCAATCAGCCCCAGCATTTT
>TRBD1|TRBJ2-1|TRBV6-4|15|NA
CASSETGTGGNEQFF
TGTGCCAGCAGTGAAACCGGGACAGGGGGCAATGAGCAGTTCTTC
>TRBD2|TRBJ2-2|TRBV9|17|NA
CASSVGLAGAFTGELFF
TGTGCCAGCAGCGTAGGCCTAGCGGGGGCCTTCACCGGGGAGCTGTTTTTT
>NA|TRBJ1-1|TRBV6-5|14|NA
CASSYKGQNTEAFF
TGTGCCAGCAGTTACAAAGGACAGAACACTGAAGCTTTCTTT
>NA|TRBJ2-1|TRBV10-3|13|many
CAIRPASFDEQFF
TGTGCCATCAGGCCCGCTAGCTTCGATGAGCAGTTCTTC
>TRBD1|TRBJ1-5|TRBV19|15|NA
CASSIGTGLNQPQHF
TGTGCCAGTAGTATTGGGACAGGTCTCAATCAGCCCCAGCATTTT
>TRBD1|TRBJ2-4|TRBV19|13|NA
CASSMDRKNIQYF
TGTGCCAGTAGTATGGACAGGAAAAACATTCAGTACTTC
>NA|TRBJ2-5|TRBV30|14|NA
CAWSYRDRGETQYF
TGTGCCTGGAGTTACAGGGACCGAGGGGAGACCCAGTACTTC
>TRBD2|TRBJ2-1|TRBV28|15|NA
CASSTLAGGLNEQFF
TGTGCCAGCAGTACCCTAGCGGGAGGGCTAAATGAGCAGTTCTTC
>NA|TRBJ2-7|TRBV7-9|14|NA
CASSLGLAADEQYF
TGTGCCAGCAGCTTAGGACTGGCCGCGGACGAGCAGTACTTC
>TRBD2|TRBJ2-1|TRBV6-5|15|NA
CASRFGTSGRTEQFF
TGTGCCAGCAGATTTGGGACTAGCGGGAGGACTGAGCAGTTCTTC
>TRBD1|TRBJ1-4|TRBV28|15|NA
CASRSGQVWEEKLFF
TGTGCCAGCAGGTCAGGACAGGTCTGGGAGGAAAAACTGTTTTTT
>NA|TRBJ1-1|TRBV6-1|14|NA
CASSDTRMNTEAFF
TGTGCCAGCAGTGATACGAGGATGAACACTGAAGCTTTCTTT